This T cell receptor beta chain was documented in a study of control samples from healthy donors and cancer patients. The germline gives CDR1 SGHAT, CDR2 FQNNGV. CDR3 length: 14 amino acids. V shed 4 bases and J shed 6 bases, with 16 bases lying between them. This clone appeared a few times. This table comes from immunoSEQ multiplex PCR, and its TCRdb copy is limited to in-frame clones, with some not included. The profile shows about 140,000 clones, approximately 94% of them singletons. Sample: blood. V is TRBV11-2 and J is TRBJ2-7, with D perhaps matching TRBD1 or TRBD2 (5 bases each). This receptor was taken from a middle-aged man in good health. The CDR3 loop reads CASSSQGVRGEQYF. The CDR3 DNA reads as TGTGCCAGCAGCTCCCAGGGAGTACGAGGCGAGCAGTACTTC.